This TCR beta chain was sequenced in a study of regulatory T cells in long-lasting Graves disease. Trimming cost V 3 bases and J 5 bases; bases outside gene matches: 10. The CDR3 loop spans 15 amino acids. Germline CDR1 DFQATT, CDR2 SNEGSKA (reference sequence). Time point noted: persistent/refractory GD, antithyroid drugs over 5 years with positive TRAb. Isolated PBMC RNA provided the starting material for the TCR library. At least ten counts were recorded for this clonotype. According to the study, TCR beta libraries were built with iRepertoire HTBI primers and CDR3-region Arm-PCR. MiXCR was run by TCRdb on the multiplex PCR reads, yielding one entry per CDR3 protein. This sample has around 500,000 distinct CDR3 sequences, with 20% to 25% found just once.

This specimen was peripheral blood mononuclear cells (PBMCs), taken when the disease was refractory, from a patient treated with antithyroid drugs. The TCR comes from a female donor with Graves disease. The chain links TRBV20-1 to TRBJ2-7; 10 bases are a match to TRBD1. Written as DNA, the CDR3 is TGCAGTGCTAGTATCAAGGGGACAGGGGCCCACGAGCAGTACTTC. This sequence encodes CSASIKGTGAHEQYF.